This TCR beta chain appears in the sequencing data of a study of identical twins. In TCRdb, the 5' RACE reads were re-called with MiXCR into one record per CDR3 protein. This table has 500,000 to 600,000 distinct CDR3 sequences, about 20% appearing once. CDR1 SNHLY and CDR2 FYNNEI come from the germline V gene. Trimming cost V 4 bases and J 2 bases, with 12 bases left between them. The CDR3 is made up of 14 amino acids. The same sample was also used in a study of T cells expressing NK-cell markers. According to that study: A handful of donors likewise had their CD3+CD56-NKG2C+ fraction led by these clonotypes.

The receptor comes from a woman aged 18-35 years in good health. The specimen sequenced was CD4+ T cells sorted from blood. The gene calls are TRBV2 and TRBJ2-7; D remains unclear. CDR3 amino acids: CASSVSSIPYEQYF. The CDR3 nucleotides are TGTGCCAGCAGTGTCAGTTCCATCCCCTACGAGCAGTACTTC.